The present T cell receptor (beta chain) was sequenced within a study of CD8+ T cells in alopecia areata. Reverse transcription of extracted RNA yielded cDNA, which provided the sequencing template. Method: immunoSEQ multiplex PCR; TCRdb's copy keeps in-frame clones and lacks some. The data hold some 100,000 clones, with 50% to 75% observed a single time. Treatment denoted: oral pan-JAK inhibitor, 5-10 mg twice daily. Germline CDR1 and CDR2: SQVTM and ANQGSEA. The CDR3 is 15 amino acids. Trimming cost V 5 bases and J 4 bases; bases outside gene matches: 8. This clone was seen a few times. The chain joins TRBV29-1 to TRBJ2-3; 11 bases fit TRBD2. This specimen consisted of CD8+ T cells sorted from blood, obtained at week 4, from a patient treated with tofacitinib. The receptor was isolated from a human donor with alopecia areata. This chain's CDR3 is CSVQETSGASDTQYF. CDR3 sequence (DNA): TGCAGCGTTCAGGAGACTAGCGGGGCATCAGATACGCAGTATTTT.